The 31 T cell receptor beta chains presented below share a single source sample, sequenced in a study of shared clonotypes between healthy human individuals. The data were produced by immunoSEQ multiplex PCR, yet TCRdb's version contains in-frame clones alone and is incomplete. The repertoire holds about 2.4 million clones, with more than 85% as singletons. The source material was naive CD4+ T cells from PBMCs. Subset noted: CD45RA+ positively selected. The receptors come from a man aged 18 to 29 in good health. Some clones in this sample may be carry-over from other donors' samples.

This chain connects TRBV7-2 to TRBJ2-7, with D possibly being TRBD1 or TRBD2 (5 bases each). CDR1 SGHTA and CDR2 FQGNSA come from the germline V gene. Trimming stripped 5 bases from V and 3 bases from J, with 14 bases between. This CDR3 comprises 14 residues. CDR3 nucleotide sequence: TGTGCCAGCAGCACCCGGGGACCAATCTACGAGCAGTACTTC. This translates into CASSTRGPIYEQYF.

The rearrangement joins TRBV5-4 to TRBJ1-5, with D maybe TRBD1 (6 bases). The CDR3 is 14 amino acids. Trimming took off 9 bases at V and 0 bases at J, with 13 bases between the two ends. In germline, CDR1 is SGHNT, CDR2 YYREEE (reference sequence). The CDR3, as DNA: TGTGCCACCTCACAGGGCCTTAGCAATCAGCCCCAGCATTTT. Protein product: CATSQGLSNQPQHF.

As DNA, the CDR3 is TGTGCCAGTAGTGAGGGACTAGCGGGAGGGAGGAATGAGCAGTTCTTC. Translated: CASSEGLAGGRNEQFF. This chain uses TRBV19 with TRBJ2-1; 16 bases are a match to TRBD2. CDR3 length: 16 residues. The germline CDR1 and CDR2 sequences are LNHDA and SQIVND (reference sequence). V was pared by 5 bases and J by 7 bases, with 5 bases of the junction left unmatched.

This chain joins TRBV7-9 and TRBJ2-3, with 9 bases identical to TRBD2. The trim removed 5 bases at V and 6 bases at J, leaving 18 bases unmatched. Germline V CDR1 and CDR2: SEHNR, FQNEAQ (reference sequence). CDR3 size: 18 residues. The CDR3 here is CASSPWTVSGGHSDTQYF. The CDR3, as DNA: TGTGCCAGCAGCCCCTGGACAGTTAGCGGGGGCCACTCCGATACGCAGTATTTT.

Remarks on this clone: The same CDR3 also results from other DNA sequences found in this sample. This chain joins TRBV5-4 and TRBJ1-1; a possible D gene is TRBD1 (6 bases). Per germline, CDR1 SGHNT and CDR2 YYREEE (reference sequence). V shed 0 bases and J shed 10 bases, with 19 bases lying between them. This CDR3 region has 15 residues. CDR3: CASSLGQGRERGAFF. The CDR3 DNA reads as TGTGCCAGCAGCTTGGGGCAGGGGCGCGAAAGGGGAGCTTTCTTT. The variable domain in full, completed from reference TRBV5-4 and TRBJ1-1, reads ETGVTQSPTHLIKTRGQQVTLRCSSQSGHNTVSWYQQALGQGPQFIFQYYREEENGRGNFPPRFSGLQFPNYSSELNVNALELDDSALYLCASSLGQGRERGAFFGQGTRLTVV.

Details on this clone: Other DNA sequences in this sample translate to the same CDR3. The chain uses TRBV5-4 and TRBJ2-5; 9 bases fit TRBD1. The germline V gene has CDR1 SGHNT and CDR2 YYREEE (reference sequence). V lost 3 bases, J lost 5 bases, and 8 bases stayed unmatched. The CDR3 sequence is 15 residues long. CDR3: CASSSGTGGGETQYF. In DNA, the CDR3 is TGTGCCAGCAGCTCAGGAACAGGGGGCGGCGAGACCCAGTACTTC.

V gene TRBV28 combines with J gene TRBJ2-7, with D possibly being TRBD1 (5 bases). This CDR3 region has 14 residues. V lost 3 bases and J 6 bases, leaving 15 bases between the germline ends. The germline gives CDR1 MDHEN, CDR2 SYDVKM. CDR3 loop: CASSLSQGRREQYF. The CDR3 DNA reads TGTGCCAGCAGTTTGTCCCAGGGCCGGCGCGAGCAGTACTTC.

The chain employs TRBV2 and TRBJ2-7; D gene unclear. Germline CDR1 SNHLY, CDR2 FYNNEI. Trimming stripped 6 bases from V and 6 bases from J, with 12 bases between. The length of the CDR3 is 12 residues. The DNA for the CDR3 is TGTGCCAGCAGACTCAGTACCATCGAGCAGTACTTC. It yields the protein CASRLSTIEQYF. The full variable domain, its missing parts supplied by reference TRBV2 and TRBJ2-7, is EPEVTQTPSHQVTQMGQEVILRCVPISNHLYFYWYRQILGQKVEFLVSFYNNEISEKSEIFDDQFSVERPDGSNFTLKIRSTKLEDSAMYFCASRLSTIEQYFGPGTRLTVT.

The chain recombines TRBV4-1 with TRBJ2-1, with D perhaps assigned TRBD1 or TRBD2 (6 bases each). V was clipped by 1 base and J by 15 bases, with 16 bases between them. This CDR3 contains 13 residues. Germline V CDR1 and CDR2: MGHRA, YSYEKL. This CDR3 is CASSQGPLGGSFF. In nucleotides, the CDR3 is TGCGCCAGCAGCCAAGGTCCACTAGGGGGGTCGTTCTTC.

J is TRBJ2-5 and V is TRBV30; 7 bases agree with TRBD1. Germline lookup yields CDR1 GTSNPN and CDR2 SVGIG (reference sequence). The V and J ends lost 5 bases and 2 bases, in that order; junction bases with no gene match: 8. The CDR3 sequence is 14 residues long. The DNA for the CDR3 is TGTGCCTGGGGCTTCGGGACAGAACAAGAGACCCAGTACTTC. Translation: CAWGFGTEQETQYF. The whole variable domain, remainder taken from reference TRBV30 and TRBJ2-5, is SQTIHQWPATLVQPVGSPLSLECTVEGTSNPNLYWYRQAAGRGLQLLFYSVGIGQISSEVPQNLSASRPQDRQFILSSKKLLLSDSGFYLCAWGFGTEQETQYFGPGTRLLVL.

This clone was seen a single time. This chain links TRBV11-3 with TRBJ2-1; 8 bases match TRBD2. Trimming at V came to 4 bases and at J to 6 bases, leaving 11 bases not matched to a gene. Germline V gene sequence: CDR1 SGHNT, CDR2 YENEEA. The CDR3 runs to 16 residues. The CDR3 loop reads CASSSPTSVDPNEQFF. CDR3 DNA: TGTGCCAGCAGCTCACCGACTAGCGTTGACCCCAATGAGCAGTTCTTC.

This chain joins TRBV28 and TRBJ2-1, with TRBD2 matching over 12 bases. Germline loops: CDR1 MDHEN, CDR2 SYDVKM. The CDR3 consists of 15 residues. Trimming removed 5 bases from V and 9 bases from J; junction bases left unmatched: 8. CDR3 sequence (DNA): TGTGCCAGCAGTCTAGCGGGAGGGCCTCTCACTGAGCAGTTCTTC. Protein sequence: CASSLAGGPLTEQFF.

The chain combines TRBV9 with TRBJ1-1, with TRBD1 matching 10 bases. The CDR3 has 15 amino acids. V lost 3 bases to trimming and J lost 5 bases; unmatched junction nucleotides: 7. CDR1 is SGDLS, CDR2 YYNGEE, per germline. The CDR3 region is CASSATGGAWTEAFF. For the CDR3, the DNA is TGTGCCAGCAGCGCGACAGGGGGCGCGTGGACTGAAGCTTTCTTT.

The CDR3: CASSVIQGSEQYF. Here the CDR3 DNA reads TGTGCCAGCAGCGTAATTCAGGGAAGCGAGCAGTACTTC. The genes are TRBV9 and TRBJ2-7; perhaps TRBD1 as D (5 bases). Trimming took off 1 base at V and 6 bases at J, with 11 bases between the two ends. CDR1 SGDLS and CDR2 YYNGEE come from the germline V gene. CDR3 size: 13 residues.

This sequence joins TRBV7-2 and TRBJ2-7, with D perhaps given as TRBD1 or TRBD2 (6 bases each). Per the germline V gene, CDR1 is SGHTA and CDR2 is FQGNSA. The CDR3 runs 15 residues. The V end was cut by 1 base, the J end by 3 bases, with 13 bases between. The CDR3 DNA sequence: TGTGCCAGCAGCTTAGTAGGGGGACTGGGCTACGAGCAGTACTTC. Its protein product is CASSLVGGLGYEQYF.

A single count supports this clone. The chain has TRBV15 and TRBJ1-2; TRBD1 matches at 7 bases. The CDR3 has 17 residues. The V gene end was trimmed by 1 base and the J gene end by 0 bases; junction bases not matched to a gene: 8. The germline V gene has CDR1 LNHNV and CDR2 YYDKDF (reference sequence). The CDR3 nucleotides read TGTGCCACCAGCAGAGGTTGGTGGGACAGTTCTAACTATGGCTACACCTTC. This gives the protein CATSRGWWDSSNYGYTF.

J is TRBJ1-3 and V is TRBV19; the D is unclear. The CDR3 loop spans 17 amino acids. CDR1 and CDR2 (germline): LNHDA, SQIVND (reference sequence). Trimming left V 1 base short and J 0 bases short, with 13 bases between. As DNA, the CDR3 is TGTGCCAGTAGTATAGGAGAAACAACCTTCTCTGGAAACACCATATATTTT. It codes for CASSIGETTFSGNTIYF.

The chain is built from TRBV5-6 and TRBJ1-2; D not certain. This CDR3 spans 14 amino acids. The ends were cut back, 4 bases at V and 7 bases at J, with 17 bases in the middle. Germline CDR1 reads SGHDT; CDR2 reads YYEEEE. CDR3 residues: CASSPIGTLGGYTF. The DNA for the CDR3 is TGTGCCAGCAGCCCGATTGGCACCCTCGGTGGCTACACCTTC.

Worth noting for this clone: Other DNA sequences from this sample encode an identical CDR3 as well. In DNA form, the CDR3 reads TGTGCCAGCAGTAGTAGGGTCGGGGAGACCCAGTACTTC. This encodes CASSSRVGETQYF. The chain combines TRBV7-3 with TRBJ2-5; D gene uncertain. Trimming pared 6 bases from V and 5 bases from J, leaving 13 bases between. The CDR3 loop spans 13 amino acids. CDR1 is SGHTA, CDR2 FQGTGA, per germline.

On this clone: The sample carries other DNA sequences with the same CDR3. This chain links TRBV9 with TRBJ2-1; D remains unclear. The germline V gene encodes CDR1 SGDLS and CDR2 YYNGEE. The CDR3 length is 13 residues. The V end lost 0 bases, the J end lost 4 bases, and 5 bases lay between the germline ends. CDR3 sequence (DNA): TGTGCCAGCAGCGTAGGCCCTTACAATGAGCAGTTCTTC. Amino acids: CASSVGPYNEQFF.

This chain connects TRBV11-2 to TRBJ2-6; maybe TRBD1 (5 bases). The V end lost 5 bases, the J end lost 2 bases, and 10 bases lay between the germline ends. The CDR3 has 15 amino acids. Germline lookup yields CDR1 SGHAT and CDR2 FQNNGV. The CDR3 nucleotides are TGTGCCAGCAGCCTCCAGGGTGCTGGGGCCAACGTCCTGACTTTC. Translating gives CASSLQGAGANVLTF.

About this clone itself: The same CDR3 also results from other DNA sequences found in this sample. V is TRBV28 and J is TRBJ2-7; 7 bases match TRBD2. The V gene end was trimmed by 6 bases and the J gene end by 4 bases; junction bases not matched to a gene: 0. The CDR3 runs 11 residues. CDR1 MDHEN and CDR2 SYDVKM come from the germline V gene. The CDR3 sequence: CASSGGYEQYF. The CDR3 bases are TGTGCCAGCAGCGGGGGGTACGAGCAGTACTTC.

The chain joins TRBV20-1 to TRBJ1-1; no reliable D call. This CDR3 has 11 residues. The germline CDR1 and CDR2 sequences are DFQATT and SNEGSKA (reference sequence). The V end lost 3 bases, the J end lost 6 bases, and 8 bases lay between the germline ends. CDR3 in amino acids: CSARTGAEAFF. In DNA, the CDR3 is TGCAGTGCTAGGACGGGCGCTGAAGCTTTCTTT.

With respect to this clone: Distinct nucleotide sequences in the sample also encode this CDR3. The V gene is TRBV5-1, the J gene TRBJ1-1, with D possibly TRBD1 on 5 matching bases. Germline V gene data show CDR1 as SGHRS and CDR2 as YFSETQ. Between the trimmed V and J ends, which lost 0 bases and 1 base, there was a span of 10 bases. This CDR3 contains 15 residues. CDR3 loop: CASSLGGQGNTEAFF. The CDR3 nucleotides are TGCGCCAGCAGCTTGGGGGGTCAGGGGAACACTGAAGCTTTCTTT.

DNA for the CDR3: TGTGCCAGCAGTTATCGGACAGGGAGTGGAGAGACCCAGTACTTC. This encodes CASSYRTGSGETQYF. J is TRBJ2-5 and V is TRBV5-4; TRBD1 matches at 8 bases. The CDR3 runs 15 residues. The trim removed 5 bases at V and 4 bases at J, leaving 10 bases unmatched. The germline V gene encodes CDR1 SGHNT and CDR2 YYREEE (reference sequence). Full variable domain (remainder filled in from reference TRBV5-4 and TRBJ2-5): ETGVTQSPTHLIKTRGQQVTLRCSSQSGHNTVSWYQQALGQGPQFIFQYYREEENGRGNFPPRFSGLQFPNYSSELNVNALELDDSALYLCASSYRTGSGETQYFGPGTRLLVL.

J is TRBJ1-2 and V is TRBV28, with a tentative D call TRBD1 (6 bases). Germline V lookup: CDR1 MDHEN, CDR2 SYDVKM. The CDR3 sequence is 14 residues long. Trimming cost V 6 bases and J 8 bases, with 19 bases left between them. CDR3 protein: CASSATREGGGYTF. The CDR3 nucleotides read TGTGCCAGCAGCGCTACCCGTGAGGGGGGCGGCTACACCTTC.

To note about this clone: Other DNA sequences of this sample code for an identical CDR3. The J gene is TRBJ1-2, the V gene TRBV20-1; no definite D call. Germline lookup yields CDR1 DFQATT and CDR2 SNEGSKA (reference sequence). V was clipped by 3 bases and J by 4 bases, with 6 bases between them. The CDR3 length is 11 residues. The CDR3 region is CSARELYGYTF. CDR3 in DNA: TGCAGTGCTAGGGAGCTCTATGGCTACACCTTC.

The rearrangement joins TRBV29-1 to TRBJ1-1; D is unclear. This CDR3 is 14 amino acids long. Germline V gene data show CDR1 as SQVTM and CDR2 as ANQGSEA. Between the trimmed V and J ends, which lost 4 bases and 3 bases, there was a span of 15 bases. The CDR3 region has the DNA TGCAGCGTTGGCCCCTTACTCGTGGACACTGAAGCTTTCTTT. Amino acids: CSVGPLLVDTEAFF.

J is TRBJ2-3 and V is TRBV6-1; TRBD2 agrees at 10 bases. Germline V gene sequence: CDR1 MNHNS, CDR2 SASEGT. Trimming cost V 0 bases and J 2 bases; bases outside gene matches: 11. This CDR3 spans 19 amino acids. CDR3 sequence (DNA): TGTGCCAGCAGTGAAGCGAGCAGTTCTAGCGGGAGAAACACAGATACGCAGTATTTT. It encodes CASSEASSSSGRNTDTQYF.

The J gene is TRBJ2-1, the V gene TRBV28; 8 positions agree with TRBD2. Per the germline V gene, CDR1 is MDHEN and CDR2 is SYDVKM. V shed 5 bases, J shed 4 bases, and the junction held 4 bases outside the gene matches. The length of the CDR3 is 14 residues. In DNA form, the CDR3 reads TGTGCCAGCAGTCCAGGGACTAGTTACAATGAGCAGTTCTTC. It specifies CASSPGTSYNEQFF.

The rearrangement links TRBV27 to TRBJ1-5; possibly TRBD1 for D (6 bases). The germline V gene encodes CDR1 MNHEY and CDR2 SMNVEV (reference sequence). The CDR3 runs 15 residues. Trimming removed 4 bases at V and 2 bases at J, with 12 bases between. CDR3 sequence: CASSSQGLGNQPQHF. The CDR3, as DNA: TGTGCCAGCAGTTCACAGGGCTTAGGCAATCAGCCCCAGCATTTT.